These 19 T cell receptor beta chains were all obtained from the same sample, sequenced in a study. TCRdb redid the calling of the 5' RACE reads with MiXCR, one entry per CDR3 protein. Of 52,000 or so distinct CDR3 sequences detected, 20% appear once; the ten largest clones hold roughly 3.5%. Tregs were sorted as CD4+CD25+CD127-/low cells. What was sequenced was tumor-infiltrating Tregs sorted from the breast tumor. These receptors originate from a female donor with breast cancer.

This clonotype was detected only once. This chain links TRBV5-4 with TRBJ2-1; D is perhaps TRBD2 (6 bases). Germline V lookup: CDR1 SGHNT, CDR2 YYREEE (reference sequence). The CDR3 runs 13 residues. V dropped 1 base and J dropped 6 bases, with 8 bases sitting between them. CDR3 nucleotide sequence: TGTGCCAGCAGCTTGACGGGAGCCAATGAGCAGTTCTTC. Translated, it gives CASSLTGANEQFF.

The chain has TRBV7-2 and TRBJ2-5, with 8 nucleotides matching TRBD1. This CDR3 is 16 amino acids long. J lost 0 bases, V lost 5 bases, and 8 bases had no gene match. CDR1 SGHTA and CDR2 FQGNSA come from the germline V gene. The CDR3 spells CASSPHGQGHQETQYF. The CDR3 DNA sequence: TGTGCCAGCAGCCCACACGGACAGGGACACCAAGAGACCCAGTACTTC.

This clonotype was picked up a small number of times. V is TRBV5-5 and J is TRBJ2-5; D gene unclear. This CDR3 region has 13 residues. The germline gives CDR1 SGHKS, CDR2 YYEKEE (reference sequence). V lost 5 bases and J lost 2, with 10 bases in between. CDR3 protein: CASSVGNQETQYF. CDR3 DNA sequence: TGTGCCAGCAGTGTGGGGAATCAAGAGACCCAGTACTTC.

A note on this clonotype: A read error may produce the germline difference seen at one junction end. The chain uses TRBV12-3 or TRBV12-4 and TRBJ1-1, with a tentative D call TRBD1 (6 bases). CDR3 length: 14 residues. Here the CDR3 reads CACSPLQGGTEAFF. As DNA, the CDR3 is TGTGCCTGCAGCCCACTACAGGGAGGAACTGAAGCCTTCTTT.

The sample holds a few counts of this clonotype. V gene TRBV7-3 combines with J gene TRBJ1-1, with a possible D match to TRBD1 (5 bases). CDR3 length equals 13 residues. Deletions cut 2 bases from V and 2 bases from J, with 6 bases between. In germline, CDR1 is SGHTA, CDR2 FQGTGA. In DNA form, the CDR3 reads TGTGCCAGCAGCTTAGACAGTAACACTGAAGCTTTCTTT. Its translation is CASSLDSNTEAFF.

The table lists this clonotype with many counts. The chain carries TRBV4-1 and TRBJ1-2; D gene uncertain. The V end lost 2 bases, the J end lost 9 bases, and 10 bases lay between the germline ends. Germline CDR1 and CDR2: MGHRA and YSYEKL. This CDR3 has 12 residues. This chain's CDR3 is CASSQMGQSYTF. In nucleotides, the CDR3 is TGCGCCAGCAGCCAAATGGGTCAGAGCTACACCTTC.

The chain uses TRBV9 and TRBJ1-2, with a weak D call TRBD1 (5 bases). Trimming cost V 2 bases and J 4 bases, with 9 bases left between them. Germline CDR1 SGDLS, CDR2 YYNGEE. The CDR3 covers 13 residues. The chain's CDR3 is CASSVDMGYGYTF. In DNA, the CDR3 is TGTGCCAGCAGCGTGGACATGGGCTATGGCTACACCTTC. The whole variable domain, filled in from reference TRBV9 and TRBJ1-2, reads DSGVTQTPKHLITATGQRVTLRCSPRSGDLSVYWYQQSLDQGLQFLIQYYNGEERAKGNILERFSAQQFPDLHSELNLSSLELGDSALYFCASSVDMGYGYTFGSGTRLTVV.

Comments on this clonotype: One end of the junction varies from germline; a read error may be responsible. This chain links TRBV30 with TRBJ2-5, with a tentative D call TRBD2 (5 bases). This CDR3 has 13 amino acids. Germline values: CDR1 GTSNPN, CDR2 SVGIG (reference sequence). CDR3 DNA sequence: TGTGCCCGGAGTGTAGACTCCCACGGGGCCCAGTACTTC. This translates into CARSVDSHGAQYF.

The table lists this clonotype with many counts. DNA for the CDR3: TGCGCCAGCAGCTTCAACCGGGACAGGCCCTCCGAGCAGTACTTC. Translation gives CASSFNRDRPSEQYF. The gene calls are TRBV5-1 and TRBJ2-7; 8 bases are shared with TRBD1. Trimming at V came to 2 bases and at J to 6 bases, leaving 10 bases not matched to a gene. Germline V gene lookup returns CDR1 SGHRS and CDR2 YFSETQ. The CDR3 has 15 residues.

This clonotype was counted only a few times. The gene calls are TRBV3-1 and TRBJ2-1; tentative D call: TRBD2 (5 bases). The CDR3 length is 17 residues. Trimming pared 4 bases from V and 0 bases from J, leaving 16 bases between. Germline V lookup: CDR1 LGHDT, CDR2 YNNKEL (reference sequence). This CDR3 reads CASSRLISARSYNEQFF. The CDR3 nucleotides are TGTGCCAGCAGCCGATTGATTAGCGCCCGCTCCTACAATGAGCAGTTCTTC.

The chain couples TRBV10-3 to TRBJ1-5, with 8 nucleotides matching TRBD1. CDR1 is ENHRY, CDR2 SYGVKD, per germline. V trimming: 3 bases; J trimming: 6 bases; junction bases outside the gene matches: 10. The CDR3 has 16 amino acids. The CDR3 is CAISDPDRGPFQPQHF. The CDR3 DNA reads as TGTGCCATCAGTGATCCTGACAGGGGCCCCTTTCAGCCCCAGCATTTT.

V is TRBV5-1 and J is TRBJ1-1; a weak D match, TRBD1 (5 bases). The CDR3 has 16 amino acids. Per the germline V gene, CDR1 is SGHRS and CDR2 is YFSETQ. V gave up 2 bases and J gave up 0 bases, with 14 bases separating them. CDR3 protein: CASSFGSGHLNTEAFF. The CDR3 bases are TGCGCCAGCAGCTTCGGTTCAGGACACCTGAACACTGAAGCTTTCTTT.

This clonotype showed up many times. This chain uses TRBV12-3 or TRBV12-4 with TRBJ1-2, with 7 positions matching TRBD1. Trimming cost V 6 bases and J 8 bases; bases outside gene matches: 6. The CDR3 length is 12 residues. Written as DNA, the CDR3 is TGTGCCAGCAGCCCTCAACAGGGGGGCTACACCTTC. Encoded protein: CASSPQQGGYTF.

J is TRBJ2-3 and V is TRBV12-3 or TRBV12-4; D may be TRBD1 or TRBD2 (5 bases each). CDR3 length: 17 amino acids. V lost 6 bases and J 2 bases, leaving 21 bases between the germline ends. The CDR3 bases are TGTGCCAGCAGCCTACCCTTGGGGGTCGATATCACAGATACGCAGTATTTT. Its protein product is CASSLPLGVDITDTQYF.

About this clonotype itself: The junction does not match germline at one end; this may be a read error. The chain links TRBV10-2 to TRBJ1-1; no clear D. The germline gives CDR1 WSHSY, CDR2 SAAADI. The CDR3 has 13 amino acids. CDR3 in amino acids: CASSDQPNTEAFF. The CDR3 coding sequence is TGCGCCAGCAGTGATCAACCGAACACTGAAGCCTTCTTT.

This clonotype is classed as medium-sized (0.01 to 0.1%). The V gene is TRBV4-2, the J gene TRBJ1-2, with D possibly TRBD1 on 5 matching bases. V gave up 1 base and J gave up 4 bases, with 19 bases separating them. The germline gives CDR1 LGHNA, CDR2 YNFKEQ. CDR3 length: 17 residues. CDR3 nucleotides: TGTGCCAGCAGCCAAGTGGGGGAGGCTCCGGAGGGCTATGGCTACACCTTC. It encodes CASSQVGEAPEGYGYTF.

Ten or more counts support this clonotype. This chain links TRBV28 with TRBJ1-2; 9 bases fit TRBD1. Germline-derived CDR1 and CDR2 are MDHEN and SYDVKM. Unmatched junction bases numbered 6, after V lost 5 bases and J lost 5 bases. This CDR3 has 14 residues. The CDR3: CASSISGTGYGYTF. The CDR3, as DNA: TGTGCCAGCAGTATCTCCGGGACAGGGTATGGCTACACCTTC.

Turning to this clonotype: The final CDR3 position lacks the conserved phenylalanine or tryptophan, pointing to a likely read error. This chain uses TRBV12-3 or TRBV12-4 with TRBJ2-1; the D is unclear. Trimming took off 5 bases at V and 0 bases at J, with 11 bases between the two ends. This CDR3 comprises 15 residues. In nucleotides, the CDR3 is TGTGCCAGCAGTGGTGGGTTATACTCCTACAATGAGCAGTTCATC. Its translation: CASSGGLYSYNEQFI.

This clonotype was seen only a few times. The chain couples TRBV24-1 to TRBJ1-1; D uncertain. Germline values: CDR1 KGHDR, CDR2 SFDVKD. V lost 3 bases and J 9 bases, leaving 10 bases between the germline ends. The CDR3 is 12 amino acids. The CDR3 spells CATSDPDEKAFF. CDR3 DNA: TGTGCCACCAGTGATCCTGACGAGAAAGCTTTCTTT.